This entry lists 26 T cell receptor beta chains sequenced from one sample in a study of blood T cell repertoires in COVID-19. Produced via immunoSEQ multiplex PCR; TCRdb's table is partial and in-frame only. This table has around 260,000 clones, approximately 83% appearing once. The sample consisted of peripheral blood. All receptors derive from a person between 65 and 79 years old with COVID-19, enrolled during active disease.

V and J are TRBV18 and TRBJ2-5; TRBD2 aligns across 9 bases. Germline values: CDR1 KGHSH, CDR2 LQKENI. This CDR3 is 15 amino acids long. J was trimmed by 0 bases and V by 5 bases; bases with no gene match: 4. The CDR3 protein is CASSTSGGYQETQYF. The DNA for the CDR3 is TGTGCCAGCTCAACGAGCGGGGGGTACCAAGAGACCCAGTACTTC.

CDR3 region: CASSSRTRNTGELFF. CDR3 nucleotide sequence: TGTGCCAGCAGCTCTAGGACAAGAAACACCGGGGAGCTGTTTTTT. The rearrangement uses TRBV7-6 and TRBJ2-2; TRBD1 is a possible D gene (5 bases). Germline V gives CDR1 SGHVS, CDR2 FNYEAQ. The CDR3 spans 15 residues. With 4 bases removed from V and 2 bases from J, the gap between germline ends came to 11 bases. The entire variable domain, with the rest obtained from reference TRBV7-6 and TRBJ2-2, is as follows: GAGVSQSPRYKVTKRGQDVALRCDPISGHVSLYWYRQALGQGPEFLTYFNYEAQQDKSGLPNDRFSAERPEGSISTLTIQRTEQRDSAMYRCASSSRTRNTGELFFGEGSRLTVL.

This clone was found once. This chain links TRBV4-3 with TRBJ2-7; 11 nucleotides line up with TRBD1. Germline assignment: CDR1 LGHNA and CDR2 YSLEER. The CDR3 spans 16 residues. Unmatched junction bases numbered 5, after V lost 0 bases and J lost 4 bases. CDR3 DNA sequence: TGCGCCAGCAGCCAAGAGTGGACAGGGGGCTTTTACGAGCAGTACTTC. The encoded protein is CASSQEWTGGFYEQYF.

The V and J genes are TRBV11-2 and TRBJ1-5, with D tentatively TRBD1 (6 bases). CDR1 is SGHAT and CDR2 is FQNNGV in the germline V gene. Trimming cost V 4 bases and J 5 bases, with 15 bases left between them. The CDR3 spans 15 residues. This CDR3 reads CASSWGRGRDQPQHF. CDR3 sequence (DNA): TGTGCCAGCAGCTGGGGCAGGGGAAGGGATCAGCCCCAGCATTTT. Variable domain in full (rest from reference TRBV11-2 and TRBJ1-5): EAGVAQSPRYKIIEKRQSVAFWCNPISGHATLYWYQQILGQGPKLLIQFQNNGVVDDSQLPKDRFSAERLKGVDSTLKIQPAKLEDSAVYLCASSWGRGRDQPQHFGDGTRLSIL.

This chain links TRBV19 with TRBJ2-6; D might be TRBD2 (5 bases). This CDR3 has 16 amino acids. The germline gives CDR1 LNHDA, CDR2 SQIVND (reference sequence). The V gene lost 5 bases and the J gene lost 2 bases, with 13 bases spanning the gap. In DNA, the CDR3 is TGTGCCAGTAGTCCCAGGACCGGGACTGGGGCCAACGTCCTGACTTTC. It codes for CASSPRTGTGANVLTF.

The chain carries TRBV28 and TRBJ2-1; the match to TRBD2 covers 11 bases. There are 14 residues in the CDR3. The germline V gene has CDR1 MDHEN and CDR2 SYDVKM. J gave up 10 bases and V 3 bases, and 5 bases lay outside the gene matches. The CDR3 DNA is TGTGCCAGCAGTTTGGGGACTAGCGGTCTAGAGCAGTTCTTC. This translates into CASSLGTSGLEQFF.

This chain's CDR3 is CASYPRLTSYNEQFF. DNA of the CDR3: TGTGCCAGCTATCCTCGGCTCACTAGCTACAATGAGCAGTTCTTC. The chain has TRBV27 and TRBJ2-1; perhaps TRBD2 as D (5 bases). Germline-derived CDR1 and CDR2 are MNHEY and SMNVEV (reference sequence). This CDR3 region has 15 residues. V was cut by 8 bases and J by 3 bases, with 17 bases left in between.

This chain links TRBV5-1 with TRBJ2-4; 7 bases agree with TRBD1. The CDR3 loop spans 16 amino acids. V lost 4 bases and J lost 5; bases outside the gene matches: 12. The germline CDR1 and CDR2 sequences are SGHRS and YFSETQ. The DNA for the CDR3 is TGCGCCAGCAGCCCCACACTGACAGGGCGGGAAAACATTCAGTACTTC. Encoded protein: CASSPTLTGRENIQYF.

The V and J genes are TRBV5-8 and TRBJ1-5; D unresolved. Germline V gene data show CDR1 as SGHTS and CDR2 as YDEGEE. This CDR3 contains 20 residues. Trimming left V 0 bases short and J 3 bases short, with 25 bases between. The DNA for the CDR3 is TGTGCCAGCAGCTTGGACTTCGGGGTTACAGTATCTACTTCCAATCAGCCCCAGCATTTT. It specifies CASSLDFGVTVSTSNQPQHF.

This clone was found a few times. The chain links TRBV7-9 to TRBJ2-2, with 9 bases that match TRBD1. The trim removed 4 bases at V and 6 bases at J, leaving 6 bases unmatched. The CDR3 covers 15 residues. Per germline, CDR1 SEHNR and CDR2 FQNEAQ (reference sequence). The CDR3 nucleotides are TGTGCCAGCAGCTCCGGGACAGGGTTCCCCGGGGAGCTGTTTTTT. It specifies CASSSGTGFPGELFF.

The chain has TRBV12-5 and TRBJ2-7; D is unresolved. V lost 1 base and J 0 bases, leaving 4 bases between the germline ends. CDR1 is LGHNT, CDR2 FRNRAP, per germline. This CDR3 comprises 13 residues. The CDR3 protein is CASGLDISYEQYF. In nucleotides, the CDR3 is TGTGCTAGTGGTTTGGATATCTCCTACGAGCAGTACTTC.

The V and J genes are TRBV3-1 (or the pseudogene TRBV3-2) and TRBJ2-1; 11 positions match TRBD2. V shed 4 bases and J 7 bases; nucleotides not matched to a gene: 6. This CDR3 spans 15 amino acids. Germline V lookup: CDR1 LGHDT, CDR2 YNNKEL (reference sequence). The CDR3: CASSPRASGRNEQFF. CDR3 sequence (DNA): TGTGCCAGCAGCCCCCGGGCTAGCGGGAGGAATGAGCAGTTCTTC.

This chain uses TRBV9 with TRBJ2-6, with TRBD2 matching over 7 bases. From germline, CDR1 is SGDLS and CDR2 YYNGEE. The V and J ends lost 0 bases and 0 bases, in that order; junction bases with no gene match: 9. The CDR3 length is 19 residues. CDR3 bases: TGTGCCAGCAGCGTAGGTTCTAGCGGTGACATCTCTGGGGCCAACGTCCTGACTTTC. This gives the protein CASSVGSSGDISGANVLTF.

The chain joins TRBV19 to TRBJ1-5, with 7 nucleotides matching TRBD1. CDR1 and CDR2 from the germline V gene are LNHDA and SQIVND (reference sequence). J was trimmed by 1 base and V by 4 bases; bases with no gene match: 4. The CDR3 loop spans 15 amino acids. The CDR3 reads CASSTGTASNQPQHF. CDR3 nucleotide sequence: TGTGCCAGTAGTACCGGGACAGCAAGCAATCAGCCCCAGCATTTT.

This clone has a single count. CDR3 sequence (DNA): TGTGCCAGCAGTGAAGACAGGTGGAACTATGGCTACACCTTC. Translating gives CASSEDRWNYGYTF. V usage is TRBV2 and J usage is TRBJ1-2, with D possibly being TRBD1 (5 bases). From germline, CDR1 is SNHLY and CDR2 FYNNEI. This CDR3 contains 14 residues. The ends were cut back, 1 base at V and 2 bases at J, with 8 bases in the middle. Full variable domain (remainder filled in from reference TRBV2 and TRBJ1-2): EPEVTQTPSHQVTQMGQEVILRCVPISNHLYFYWYRQILGQKVEFLVSFYNNEISEKSEIFDDQFSVERPDGSNFTLKIRSTKLEDSAMYFCASSEDRWNYGYTFGSGTRLTVV.

This chain connects TRBV21-1 to TRBJ1-2. TRBV21-1 is assigned pseudogene status. The length of the CDR3 is 14 residues. The CDR3, as DNA: TGTGCCAGCAGCCCAATACGGTACGACTATGGCTACACCTTC. Translation: CASSPIRYDYGYTF.

V is TRBV5-8 and J is TRBJ1-2; a possible D gene is TRBD1 (5 bases). From germline, CDR1 is SGHTS and CDR2 YDEGEE. Trimming took 3 bases from V and 8 from J, leaving 14 bases between them. The CDR3 has 13 residues. Written as DNA, the CDR3 is TGTGCCAGCAGCTGGGGGGGGATAGTAGGCTACACCTTC. Protein sequence: CASSWGGIVGYTF.

The chain combines TRBV2 with TRBJ2-3, with 8 bases fitting TRBD2. CDR3 length equals 14 residues. Germline V gene data show CDR1 as SNHLY and CDR2 as FYNNEI. Trimming took 3 bases from V and 3 from J; bases not matched to a gene: 2. The CDR3 here is CASSEQRGTDTQYF. The CDR3 nucleotides read TGTGCCAGCAGTGAGCAGCGGGGGACAGATACGCAGTATTTT.

This clone was seen only a few times. This rearrangement joins TRBV5-1 to TRBJ2-1, with D possibly matching TRBD2 (6 bases). The germline gives CDR1 SGHRS, CDR2 YFSETQ. There are 15 residues in the CDR3. V was cut by 3 bases and J by 4 bases, with 14 bases left in between. The CDR3 loop reads CASSSGLSGYNEQFF. As DNA, the CDR3 is TGCGCCAGCAGCTCGGGACTTAGTGGATACAATGAGCAGTTCTTC.

The chain joins TRBV19 to TRBJ2-1, with 7 bases identical to TRBD2. CDR3 length: 14 residues. CDR1 LNHDA and CDR2 SQIVND come from the germline V gene (reference sequence). V lost 8 bases and J lost 7; bases outside the gene matches: 11. The CDR3 reads CASSPAGLWNEQFF. CDR3 nucleotide sequence: TGTGCCAGTTCCCCAGCGGGATTGTGGAATGAGCAGTTCTTC.

The chain is built from TRBV12-3 or TRBV12-4 and TRBJ1-2; D not certain. The CDR3 sequence is 13 residues long. Trimming cost V 3 bases and J 2 bases, with 7 bases left between them. CDR3 sequence (DNA): TGTGCCAGCAGTTTGGCCAGGAACTATGGCTACACCTTC. Protein: CASSLARNYGYTF.

V is TRBV15 and J is TRBJ2-5; 12 nucleotides match TRBD2. With 5 bases clipped from V and 0 bases from J, the junction kept 4 bases outside the gene matches. This CDR3 has 16 amino acids. The germline V gene encodes CDR1 LNHNV and CDR2 YYDKDF (reference sequence). DNA for the CDR3: TGTGCCACCAGCTCCGGGACTAGCGGGTACCAAGAGACCCAGTACTTC. Its translation: CATSSGTSGYQETQYF. Full variable domain (remainder filled in from reference TRBV15 and TRBJ2-5): DAMVIQNPRYQVTQFGKPVTLSCSQTLNHNVMYWYQQKSSQAPKLLFHYYDKDFNNEADTPDNFQSRRPNTSFCFLDIRSPGLGDTAMYLCATSSGTSGYQETQYFGPGTRLLVL.

V is TRBV4-1 and J is TRBJ1-2; D uncertain. The CDR3 is made up of 14 amino acids. V shed 0 bases and J shed 4 bases, with 9 bases lying between them. Germline CDR1 reads MGHRA; CDR2 reads YSYEKL. Written as DNA, the CDR3 is TGCGCCAGCAGCCAAGAGAGGGCAATCTATGGCTACACCTTC. Translation gives CASSQERAIYGYTF.

This clone was detected only a few times. The V call is TRBV9, the J call TRBJ2-2, with no clear D. The germline gives CDR1 SGDLS, CDR2 YYNGEE. Trimming stripped 4 bases from V and 6 bases from J, with 16 bases between. The CDR3 spans 15 residues. CDR3 amino acids: CASSFSLGDAGELFF. DNA for the CDR3: TGTGCCAGCAGCTTTAGTCTAGGAGACGCCGGGGAGCTGTTTTTT.

This chain uses TRBV5-1 with TRBJ2-3; 12 bases fit TRBD2. This CDR3 comprises 16 residues. Per germline, CDR1 SGHRS and CDR2 YFSETQ. J lost 10 bases, V lost 4 bases, and 13 bases had no gene match. CDR3 loop: CASSPGLLAGGPPQYF. The CDR3 nucleotides are TGCGCCAGCAGCCCGGGACTTCTAGCGGGAGGGCCACCGCAGTATTTT.

The CDR3 DNA is TGCGCCAGCAGCTTGGCCCTAGCGGTGGACAATGAGCAGTTCTTC. Translated, it gives CASSLALAVDNEQFF. This chain links TRBV5-1 with TRBJ2-1; 7 bases fit TRBD2. Looked up from germline, CDR1 is SGHRS and CDR2 is YFSETQ. The CDR3 is made up of 15 amino acids. Unmatched junction bases numbered 5, after V lost 0 bases and J lost 5 bases.